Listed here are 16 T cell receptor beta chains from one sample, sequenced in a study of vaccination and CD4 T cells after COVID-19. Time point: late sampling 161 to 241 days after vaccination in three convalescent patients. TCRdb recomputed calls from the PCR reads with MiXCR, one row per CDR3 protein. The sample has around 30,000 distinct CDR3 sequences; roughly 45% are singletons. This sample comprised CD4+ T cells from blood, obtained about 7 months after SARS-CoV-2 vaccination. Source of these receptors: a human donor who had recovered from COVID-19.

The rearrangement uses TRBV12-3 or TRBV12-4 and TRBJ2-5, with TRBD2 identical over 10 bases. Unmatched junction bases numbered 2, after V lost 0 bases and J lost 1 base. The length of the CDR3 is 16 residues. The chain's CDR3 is CASSLASGRAQETQYF. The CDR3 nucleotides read TGTGCCAGCAGTTTAGCAAGCGGGAGGGCCCAAGAGACCCAGTACTTC.

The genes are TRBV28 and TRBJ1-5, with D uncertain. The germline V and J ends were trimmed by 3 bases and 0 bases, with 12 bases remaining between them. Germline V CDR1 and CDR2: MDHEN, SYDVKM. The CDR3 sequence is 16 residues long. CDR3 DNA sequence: TGTGCCAGCAGTTTGATGGAGACTTATAGCAATCAGCCCCAGCATTTT. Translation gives CASSLMETYSNQPQHF.

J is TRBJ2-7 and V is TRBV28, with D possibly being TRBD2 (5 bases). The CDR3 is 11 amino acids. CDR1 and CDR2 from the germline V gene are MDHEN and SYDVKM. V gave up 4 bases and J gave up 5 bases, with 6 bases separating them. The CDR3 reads CASSSEDEQYF. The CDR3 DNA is TGTGCCAGCAGTTCGGAGGACGAGCAGTACTTC.

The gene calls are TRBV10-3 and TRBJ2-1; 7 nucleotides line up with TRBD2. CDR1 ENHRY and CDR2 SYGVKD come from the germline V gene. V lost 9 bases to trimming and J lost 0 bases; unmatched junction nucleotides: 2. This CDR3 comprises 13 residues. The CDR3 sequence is CAMSGTSYNEQFF. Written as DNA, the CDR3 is TGTGCCATGAGCGGGACCTCCTACAATGAGCAGTTCTTC.

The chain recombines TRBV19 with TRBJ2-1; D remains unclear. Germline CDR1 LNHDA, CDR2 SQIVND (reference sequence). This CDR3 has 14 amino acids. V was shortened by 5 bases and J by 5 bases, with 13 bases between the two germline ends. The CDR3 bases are TGTGCCAGTAGTTCATTAGCACAGAACAATGAGCAGTTCTTC. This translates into CASSSLAQNNEQFF.

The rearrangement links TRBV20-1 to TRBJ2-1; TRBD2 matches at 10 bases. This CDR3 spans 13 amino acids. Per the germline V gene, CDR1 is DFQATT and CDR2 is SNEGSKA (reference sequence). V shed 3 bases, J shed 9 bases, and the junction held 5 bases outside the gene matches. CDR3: CSASSLAGVEQFF. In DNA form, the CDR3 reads TGCAGTGCTAGCTCGCTAGCGGGAGTTGAGCAGTTCTTC.

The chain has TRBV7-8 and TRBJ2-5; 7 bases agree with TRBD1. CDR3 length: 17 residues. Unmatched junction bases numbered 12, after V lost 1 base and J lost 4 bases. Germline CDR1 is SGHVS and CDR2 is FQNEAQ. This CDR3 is CASSLGRTQGVGETQYF. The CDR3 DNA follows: TGTGCCAGCAGCTTAGGACGGACCCAGGGGGTCGGAGAGACCCAGTACTTC. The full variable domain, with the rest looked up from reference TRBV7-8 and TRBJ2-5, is GAGVSQSPRYKVAKRGQDVALRCDPISGHVSLFWYQQALGQGPEFLTYFQNEAQLDKSGLPSDRFFAERPEGSVSTLKIQRTQQEDSAVYLCASSLGRTQGVGETQYFGPGTRLLVL.

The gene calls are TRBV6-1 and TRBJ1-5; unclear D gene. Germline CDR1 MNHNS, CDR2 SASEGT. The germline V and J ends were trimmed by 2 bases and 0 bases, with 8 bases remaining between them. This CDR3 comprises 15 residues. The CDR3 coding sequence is TGTGCCAGCAGTGAACCCCGTTATAGCAATCAGCCCCAGCATTTT. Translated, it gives CASSEPRYSNQPQHF.

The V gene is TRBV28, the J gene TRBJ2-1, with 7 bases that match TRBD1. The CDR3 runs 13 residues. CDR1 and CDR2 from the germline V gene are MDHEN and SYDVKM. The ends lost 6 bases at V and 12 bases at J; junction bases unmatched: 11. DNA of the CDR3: TGTGCCAGCAGGTCTAGACAGGGCGGTTGGCAGTTCTTC. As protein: CASRSRQGGWQFF.

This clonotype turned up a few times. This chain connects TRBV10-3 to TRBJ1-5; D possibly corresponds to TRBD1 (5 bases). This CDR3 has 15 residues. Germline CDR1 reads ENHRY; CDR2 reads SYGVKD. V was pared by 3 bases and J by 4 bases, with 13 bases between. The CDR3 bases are TGTGCCATCAGTGACTTGTCGGGACCTAATCAGCCCCAGCATTTT. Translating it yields CAISDLSGPNQPQHF.

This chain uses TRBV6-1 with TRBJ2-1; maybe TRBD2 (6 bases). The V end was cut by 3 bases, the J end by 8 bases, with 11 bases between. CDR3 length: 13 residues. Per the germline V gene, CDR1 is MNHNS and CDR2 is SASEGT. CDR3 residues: CASSDAGPDEQFF. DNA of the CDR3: TGTGCCAGCAGTGATGCGGGGCCGGATGAGCAGTTCTTC.

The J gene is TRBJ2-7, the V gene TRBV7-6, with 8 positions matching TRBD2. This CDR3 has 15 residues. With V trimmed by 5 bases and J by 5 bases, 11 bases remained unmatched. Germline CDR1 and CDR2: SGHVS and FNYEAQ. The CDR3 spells CASSQAGATINEQYF. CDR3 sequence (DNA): TGTGCCAGCAGCCAAGCGGGAGCCACAATCAACGAGCAGTACTTC.

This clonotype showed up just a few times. CDR3 amino acids: CSARDLSLGQGNYGYTF. The CDR3 DNA reads TGCAGTGCTAGAGATTTGAGTTTGGGGCAGGGGAACTATGGCTACACCTTC. This rearrangement joins TRBV20-1 to TRBJ1-2; TRBD1 might be the D (6 bases). With 0 bases removed from V and 2 bases from J, the gap between germline ends came to 19 bases. This CDR3 is built from 17 residues. Germline V gene data show CDR1 as DFQATT and CDR2 as SNEGSKA (reference sequence).

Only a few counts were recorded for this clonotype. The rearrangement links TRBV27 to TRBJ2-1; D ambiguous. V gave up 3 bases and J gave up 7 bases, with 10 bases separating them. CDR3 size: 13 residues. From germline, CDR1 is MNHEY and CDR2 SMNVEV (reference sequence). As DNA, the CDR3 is TGTGCCAGCAGTTTCGGGCCTATTAATGAGCAGTTCTTC. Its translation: CASSFGPINEQFF.

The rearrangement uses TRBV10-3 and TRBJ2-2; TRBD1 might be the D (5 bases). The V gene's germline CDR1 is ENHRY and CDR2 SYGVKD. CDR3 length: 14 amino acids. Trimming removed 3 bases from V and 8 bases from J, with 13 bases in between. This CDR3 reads CAISDQGAGGELFF. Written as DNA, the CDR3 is TGTGCCATCAGTGACCAGGGTGCAGGGGGGGAGCTGTTTTTT.

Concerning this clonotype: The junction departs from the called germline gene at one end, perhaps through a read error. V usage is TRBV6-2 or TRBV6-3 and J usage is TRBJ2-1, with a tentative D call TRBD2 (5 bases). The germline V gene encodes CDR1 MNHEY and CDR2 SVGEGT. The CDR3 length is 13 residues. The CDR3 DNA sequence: TGTGCCAGCCGTTATGCGAGGGCCAATGAGCAGTTCTTC. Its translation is CASRYARANEQFF.